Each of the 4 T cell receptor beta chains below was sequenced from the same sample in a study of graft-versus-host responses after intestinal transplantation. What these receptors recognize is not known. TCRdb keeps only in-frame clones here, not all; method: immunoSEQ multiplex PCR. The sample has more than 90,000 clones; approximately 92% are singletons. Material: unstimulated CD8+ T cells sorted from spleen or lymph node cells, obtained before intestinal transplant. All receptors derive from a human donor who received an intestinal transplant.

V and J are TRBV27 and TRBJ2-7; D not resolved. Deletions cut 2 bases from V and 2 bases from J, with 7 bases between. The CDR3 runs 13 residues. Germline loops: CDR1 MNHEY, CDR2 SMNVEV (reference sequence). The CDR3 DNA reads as TGTGCCAGCAGTTTAACAGAAACCTACGAGCAGTACTTC. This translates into CASSLTETYEQYF.

CDR3 bases: TGTGCCAGTACCACCGGGGGACAGATTGAAGCTTTCTTT. Its translation: CASTTGGQIEAFF. This rearrangement joins TRBV19 to TRBJ1-1; 7 nucleotides match TRBD1. The V segment lost 7 bases and the J segment 7 bases; nucleotides outside the gene matches: 9. CDR3 length equals 13 residues. The germline V gene has CDR1 LNHDA and CDR2 SQIVND (reference sequence).

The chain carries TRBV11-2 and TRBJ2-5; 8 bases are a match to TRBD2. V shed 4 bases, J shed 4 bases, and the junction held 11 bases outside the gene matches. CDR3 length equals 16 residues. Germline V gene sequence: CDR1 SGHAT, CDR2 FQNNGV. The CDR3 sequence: CASSSLLAEARETQYF. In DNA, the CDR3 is TGTGCCAGCAGCTCCCTACTAGCGGAGGCCAGAGAGACCCAGTACTTC.

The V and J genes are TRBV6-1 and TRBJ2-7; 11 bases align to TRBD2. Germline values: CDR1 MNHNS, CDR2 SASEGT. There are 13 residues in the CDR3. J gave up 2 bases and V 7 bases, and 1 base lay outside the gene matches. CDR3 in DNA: TGTGCCAGCAAACTAGCGGGAGCCTACGAGCAGTACTTC. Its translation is CASKLAGAYEQYF.